The 5 T cell receptor beta chains below were found in one sample sequenced in a study of CD8 T cells in ankylosing spondylitis. TCRdb processed the 5' RACE reads anew with MiXCR; each CDR3 protein has one entry. The table lists 250,000 to 350,000 distinct CDR3 sequences, around 19% of them singletons, with 7.8% in the top ten. The specimen sequenced was blood, either unsorted or a sorted T cell fraction (not recorded which). Receptors were obtained from a male donor with ankylosing spondylitis or in good health (not recorded which).

The chain links TRBV20-1 to TRBJ2-4, with a weak D call TRBD2 (6 bases). The length of the CDR3 is 14 residues. Germline V gene sequence: CDR1 DFQATT, CDR2 SNEGSKA (reference sequence). V was cut by 3 bases and J by 0 bases, with 9 bases left in between. The CDR3: CSASAGLAKNIQYF. In DNA form, the CDR3 reads TGCAGTGCTAGCGCGGGGCTAGCCAAAAACATTCAGTACTTC.

The genes are TRBV7-6 and TRBJ2-5; TRBD2 aligns across 10 bases. CDR1 is SGHVS and CDR2 is FNYEAQ in the germline V gene. The CDR3 spans 15 residues. V trimming: 1 base; J trimming: 5 bases; junction bases outside the gene matches: 4. The CDR3 sequence is CASSLEAGGPETQYF. In DNA, the CDR3 is TGTGCCAGCAGCTTAGAAGCGGGAGGGCCGGAGACCCAGTACTTC.

This clonotype was picked up a small number of times. The chain joins TRBV5-5 to TRBJ1-3; tentative D call: TRBD1 (5 bases). This CDR3 is 14 amino acids long. Trimming took 4 bases from V and 3 from J, leaving 11 bases between them. Looked up from germline, CDR1 is SGHKS and CDR2 is YYEKEE (reference sequence). The CDR3 coding sequence is TGTGCCAGCAGCCCGGGACCGTATGGAAACACCATATATTTT. It encodes CASSPGPYGNTIYF.

The chain links TRBV4-2 to TRBJ2-1; 7 bases are a match to TRBD2. Trimming removed 0 bases from V and 6 bases from J; junction bases left unmatched: 8. CDR1 and CDR2 (germline): LGHNA, YNFKEQ. CDR3 length: 16 residues. The CDR3 sequence: CASSQEGGSLSNEQFF. For the CDR3, the DNA is TGTGCCAGCAGCCAAGAGGGCGGGAGTCTGTCCAATGAGCAGTTCTTC.

V and J are TRBV20-1 and TRBJ1-1, with D possibly matching TRBD1 (5 bases). The CDR3 runs to 15 residues. The germline gives CDR1 DFQATT, CDR2 SNEGSKA (reference sequence). V was shortened by 0 bases and J by 4 bases, with 15 bases between the two germline ends. The CDR3 sequence: CSARDGTRGVTEAFF. The CDR3 DNA is TGCAGTGCTAGAGATGGCACCCGAGGGGTCACTGAAGCTTTCTTT.